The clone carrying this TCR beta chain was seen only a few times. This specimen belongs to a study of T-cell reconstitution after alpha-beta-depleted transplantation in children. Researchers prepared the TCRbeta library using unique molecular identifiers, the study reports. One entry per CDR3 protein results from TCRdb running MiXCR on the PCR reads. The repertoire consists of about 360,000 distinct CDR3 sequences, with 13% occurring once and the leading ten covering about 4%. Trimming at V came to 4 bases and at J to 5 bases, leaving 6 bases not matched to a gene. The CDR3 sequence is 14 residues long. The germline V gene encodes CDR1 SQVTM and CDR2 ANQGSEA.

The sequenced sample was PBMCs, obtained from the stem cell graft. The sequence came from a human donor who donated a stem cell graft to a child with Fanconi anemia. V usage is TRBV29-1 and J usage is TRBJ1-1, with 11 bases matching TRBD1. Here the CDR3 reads CSVGRTGGATEAFF. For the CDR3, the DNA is TGCAGCGTTGGGAGGACAGGGGGCGCGACTGAAGCTTTCTTT.